Presented here are 3 T cell receptor beta chains from one specimen sequenced in a study of blood T cell repertoires in COVID-19. The protocol was immunoSEQ multiplex PCR, while the TCRdb copy is restricted to in-frame clones and leaves out a portion. The repertoire has about 210,000 clones, 90% to 95% of them found once; the top ten carry 0.95% to 1.5%. Sequencing was performed on peripheral blood. These receptors were collected from a man aged 25 to 40 with acute or convalescent COVID-19.

The chain employs TRBV27 and TRBJ2-5; D remains ambiguous. CDR1 and CDR2 from the germline V gene are MNHEY and SMNVEV (reference sequence). This CDR3 comprises 15 residues. Trimming pared 8 bases from V and 5 bases from J, leaving 21 bases between. CDR3 DNA sequence: TGTGCCAGCCGAAAGACTCTGGCGCTTGGCGAGACCCAGTACTTC. As protein: CASRKTLALGETQYF.

The V gene is TRBV6-5, the J gene TRBJ1-1; D is uncertain. The CDR3 totals 15 residues. V lost 2 bases, J lost 0 bases, and 10 bases lay in between. Germline V gene sequence: CDR1 MNHEY, CDR2 SVGAGI. CDR3 in DNA: TGTGCCAGCAGTTACGAGGGAGCCTTGAACACTGAAGCTTTCTTT. Amino acid sequence: CASSYEGALNTEAFF.

This chain connects TRBV2 to TRBJ2-5; 7 bases are a match to TRBD1. The CDR3 loop spans 15 amino acids. Germline-derived CDR1 and CDR2 are SNHLY and FYNNEI. The V and J ends lost 5 bases and 4 bases, in that order; junction bases with no gene match: 10. CDR3 nucleotide sequence: TGTGCCAGCAGTATCTTACAGGGGATCCGAGAGACCCAGTACTTC. Protein: CASSILQGIRETQYF.